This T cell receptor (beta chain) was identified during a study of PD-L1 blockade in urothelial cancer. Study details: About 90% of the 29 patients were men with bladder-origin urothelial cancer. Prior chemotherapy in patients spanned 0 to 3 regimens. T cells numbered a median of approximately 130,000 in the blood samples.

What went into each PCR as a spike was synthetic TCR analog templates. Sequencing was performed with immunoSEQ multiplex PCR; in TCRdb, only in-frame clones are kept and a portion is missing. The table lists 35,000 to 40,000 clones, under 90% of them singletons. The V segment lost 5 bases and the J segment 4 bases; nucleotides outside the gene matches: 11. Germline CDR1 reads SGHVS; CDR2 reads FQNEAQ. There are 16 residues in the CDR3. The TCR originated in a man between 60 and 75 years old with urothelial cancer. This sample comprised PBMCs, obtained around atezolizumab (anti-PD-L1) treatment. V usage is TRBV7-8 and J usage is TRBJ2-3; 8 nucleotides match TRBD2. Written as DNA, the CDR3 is TGTGCCAGCAGCCGAGCTGGGACTAGAGGGGCAGATACGCAGTATTTT. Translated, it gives CASSRAGTRGADTQYF.